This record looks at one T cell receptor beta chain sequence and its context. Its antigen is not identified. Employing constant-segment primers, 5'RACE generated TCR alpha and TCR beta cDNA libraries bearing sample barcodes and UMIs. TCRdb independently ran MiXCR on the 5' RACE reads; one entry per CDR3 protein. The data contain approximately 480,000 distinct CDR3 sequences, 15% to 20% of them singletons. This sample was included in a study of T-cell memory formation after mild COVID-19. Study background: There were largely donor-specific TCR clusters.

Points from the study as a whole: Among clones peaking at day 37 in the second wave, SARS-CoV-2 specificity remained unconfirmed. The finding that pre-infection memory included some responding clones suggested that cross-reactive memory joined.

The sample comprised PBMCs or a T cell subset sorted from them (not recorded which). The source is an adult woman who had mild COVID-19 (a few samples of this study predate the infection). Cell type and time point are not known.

In DNA, the CDR3 is TGTGCCAGCAGTTCCTGGCGGGGGGGCCCCAATGAGCAGTTCTTC. Its protein is CASSSWRGGPNEQFF. The chain combines TRBV12-3 or TRBV12-4 with TRBJ2-1, with 9 bases lining up with TRBD2. There are 15 residues in the CDR3. The ends lost 4 bases at V and 6 bases at J; junction bases unmatched: 7.